The T cell receptor (beta chain) under discussion was sequenced for a study of spatial heterogeneity in lung cancer. This clonotype was seen a handful of times. Since it is a stray read in a library aimed at alpha chains, this beta chain has a size that is not meaningful. Every cDNA TCR molecule received its own unique molecular identifier. TCRdb itself ran the 5' RACE reads through MiXCR, one entry per CDR3 protein. The sample holds approximately 7,100 distinct CDR3 sequences, roughly 4.2% seen once. The time point denotes: sample taken at primary tumor resection. Tumor, nontumor lung or frozen PBMC supplied whole RNA, sequenced without sorting. Per germline, CDR1 MNHNY and CDR2 SVGAGI (reference sequence). The CDR3 has 15 amino acids. V was clipped by 2 bases and J by 5 bases, with 13 bases between them.

V usage is TRBV6-6 and J usage is TRBJ2-1; D not certain. The sequences come from normal lung tissue next to the tumor, collected at surgery. The sequence was collected from a female donor with early-stage non-small cell lung cancer. The CDR3 DNA reads as TGTGCCAGCAGTTACCCAGGAATTCAAAACAATGAGCAGTTCTTC. It translates to CASSYPGIQNNEQFF.